These 17 T cell receptor beta chains came from one sample sequenced in a study of blood T cell repertoires in COVID-19. The repertoire was sequenced with immunoSEQ multiplex PCR; TCRdb's copy has only in-frame clones and lacks some. The data contain roughly 200,000 clones, 85% to 90% of them singletons. Sample: PBMCs or T cells enriched from blood (not recorded which). Source of these receptors: a woman aged 25 to 39 with acute COVID-19.

V is TRBV5-8 and J is TRBJ2-3; possibly TRBD2 for D (6 bases). From germline, CDR1 is SGHTS and CDR2 YDEGEE. The CDR3 runs to 16 residues. Trimming left V 3 bases short and J 0 bases short, with 14 bases between. CDR3 in DNA: TGTGCCAGCAGCTCCTGGGGGGTGACAAGCACAGATACGCAGTATTTT. Its translation is CASSSWGVTSTDTQYF.

This chain joins TRBV19 and TRBJ1-6; TRBD1 matches 8 bases. The junction had 7 bases not matched to a gene; V was cut back by 7 bases and J by 8 bases. This CDR3 has 14 amino acids. CDR1 is LNHDA, CDR2 SQIVND, per germline (reference sequence). The CDR3 bases are TGTGCCAGTACCGCGGACAGGGAGGATTCACCCCTCCACTTT. As protein: CASTADREDSPLHF.

This chain connects TRBV6-5 to TRBJ2-1; tentatively, D is TRBD2 (5 bases). CDR3 length: 16 amino acids. Trimming stripped 1 base from V and 4 bases from J, with 14 bases between. The germline gives CDR1 MNHEY, CDR2 SVGAGI. For the CDR3, the DNA is TGTGCCAGCAGTTACTACCGGGGATCGATTTACAATGAGCAGTTCTTC. Amino acids: CASSYYRGSIYNEQFF.

The chain uses TRBV2 and TRBJ1-2; D gene uncertain. The ends were cut back, 1 base at V and 6 bases at J, with 9 bases in the middle. The V gene's germline CDR1 is SNHLY and CDR2 FYNNEI. This CDR3 contains 13 residues. This CDR3 reads CASSEDQYDGYTF. The CDR3 DNA follows: TGTGCCAGCAGTGAAGATCAGTACGATGGCTACACCTTC.

Concerning this clone itself: The junction departs from the called germline gene at one end, perhaps through a read error. The J gene is TRBJ2-1, the V gene TRBV6-6; tentatively, D is TRBD1 (5 bases). The CDR3 consists of 16 residues. In germline, CDR1 is MNHNY, CDR2 SVGAGI (reference sequence). The CDR3 DNA reads TGTGCCGGCAGAGCGACAGTTCCTAGCTCCTACAATGAGCAGTTCTTC. Translating it yields CAGRATVPSSYNEQFF.

The J gene is TRBJ2-5, the V gene TRBV9; a possible D gene is TRBD2 (6 bases). V shed 0 bases and J shed 3 bases, with 12 bases lying between them. The germline gives CDR1 SGDLS, CDR2 YYNGEE. The CDR3 is made up of 15 amino acids. The CDR3 spells CASSVAPGGKETQYF. The CDR3 nucleotides are TGTGCCAGCAGCGTAGCTCCCGGGGGTAAAGAGACCCAGTACTTC.

Comment on this clone: Other nucleotide sequences from this sample produce the same CDR3. The chain recombines TRBV5-1 with TRBJ2-7, with TRBD1 matching 9 bases. V shed 3 bases, J shed 1 base, and the junction held 2 bases outside the gene matches. Per germline, CDR1 SGHRS and CDR2 YFSETQ. The CDR3 has 14 residues. The CDR3, as DNA: TGCGCCAGCAGCTGGGGGACAGGGTCCTACGAGCAGTACTTC. Protein product: CASSWGTGSYEQYF.

In this sample, this clone turned up once. The V and J genes are TRBV5-1 and TRBJ1-6; tentatively, D is TRBD1 (5 bases). Trimming pared 4 bases from V and 7 bases from J, leaving 9 bases between. The germline V gene encodes CDR1 SGHRS and CDR2 YFSETQ. The CDR3 runs to 13 residues. The CDR3 nucleotides read TGCGCCAGCAGCCCCGCAGGGAATTCACCCCTCCACTTT. Translating it yields CASSPAGNSPLHF.

The V and J genes are TRBV29-1 and TRBJ1-2, with unresolved D. This CDR3 has 13 residues. The V end lost 1 base, the J end lost 3 bases, and 9 bases lay between the germline ends. CDR1 and CDR2 from the germline V gene are SQVTM and ANQGSEA. In nucleotides, the CDR3 is TGCAGCGTTGAAGCCCCAACGGACTATGGCTACACCTTC. Its protein is CSVEAPTDYGYTF.

The rearrangement uses TRBV19 and TRBJ1-2; D perhaps matches TRBD1 (5 bases). CDR1 and CDR2 from the germline V gene are LNHDA and SQIVND (reference sequence). The CDR3 consists of 14 residues. Trimming took 3 bases from V and 5 from J, leaving 13 bases between them. This CDR3 reads CASSMVGPLYGYTF. In DNA form, the CDR3 reads TGTGCCAGTAGTATGGTGGGGCCCCTGTATGGCTACACCTTC. Using reference TRBV19 and TRBJ1-2 for the parts outside the CDR3, the full variable domain is DGGITQSPKYLFRKEGQNVTLSCEQNLNHDAMYWYRQDPGQGLRLIYYSQIVNDFQKGDIAEGYSVSREKKESFPLTVTSAQKNPTAFYLCASSMVGPLYGYTFGSGTRLTVV.

V gene TRBV30 combines with J gene TRBJ1-1; tentatively, D is TRBD1 (5 bases). With 3 bases removed from V and 1 base from J, the gap between germline ends came to 9 bases. The CDR3 contains 13 residues. Germline-derived CDR1 and CDR2 are GTSNPN and SVGIG (reference sequence). CDR3 sequence reads: CAWRQDQNTEAFF. DNA for the CDR3: TGTGCCTGGAGACAGGACCAGAACACTGAAGCTTTCTTT. The full variable domain, rest sourced from reference TRBV30 and TRBJ1-1, is SQTIHQWPATLVQPVGSPLSLECTVEGTSNPNLYWYRQAAGRGLQLLFYSVGIGQISSEVPQNLSASRPQDRQFILSSKKLLLSDSGFYLCAWRQDQNTEAFFGQGTRLTVV.

There are a few counts of this clone. The rearrangement links TRBV5-5 to TRBJ1-6; no clear D gene. The CDR3 is 12 amino acids. V lost 5 bases, J lost 10 bases, and 10 bases lay in between. Germline V gene data show CDR1 as SGHKS and CDR2 as YYEKEE (reference sequence). The CDR3 protein is CASRVGGSPLHF. The CDR3 nucleotides are TGTGCCAGCAGAGTCGGAGGGTCACCCCTCCACTTT.

The chain is built from TRBV5-1 and TRBJ1-1; D is possibly TRBD1 (5 bases). This CDR3 spans 15 amino acids. The germline V gene encodes CDR1 SGHRS and CDR2 YFSETQ. The V end lost 5 bases, the J end lost 2 bases, and 16 bases lay between the germline ends. CDR3 sequence (DNA): TGCGCCAGCAGGAGCAGGAGTCAGGGAAACACTGAAGCTTTCTTT. Its translation is CASRSRSQGNTEAFF. Combining the CDR3 with reference TRBV5-1 and TRBJ1-1 gives the whole variable domain KAGVTQTPRYLIKTRGQQVTLSCSPISGHRSVSWYQQTPGQGLQFLFEYFSETQRNKGNFPGRFSGRQFSNSRSEMNVSTLELGDSALYLCASRSRSQGNTEAFFGQGTRLTVV.

This chain uses TRBV11-3 with TRBJ2-2, with unresolved D. Trimming removed 2 bases at V and 2 bases at J, with 3 bases between. Germline CDR1 SGHNT, CDR2 YENEEA. The CDR3 is 13 amino acids. CDR3 nucleotide sequence: TGTGCCAGCAGCTTATCTAACACCGGGGAGCTGTTTTTT. Amino acid sequence: CASSLSNTGELFF.

The chain has TRBV5-5 and TRBJ1-1, with D possibly TRBD1 on 5 matching bases. The CDR3 sequence is 16 residues long. Trimming left V 4 bases short and J 1 base short, with 17 bases between. Per germline, CDR1 SGHKS and CDR2 YYEKEE (reference sequence). CDR3 bases: TGTGCCAGCAGCCCGAGACCGGGACTGACGAACACTGAAGCTTTCTTT. It translates to CASSPRPGLTNTEAFF.

The V call is TRBV4-3, the J call TRBJ1-1; D possibly corresponds to TRBD1 (5 bases). V was pared by 2 bases and J by 2 bases, with 12 bases between. The CDR3 has 15 amino acids. The germline V gene encodes CDR1 LGHNA and CDR2 YSLEER. This CDR3 is CASSQREGANTEAFF. As DNA, the CDR3 is TGCGCCAGCAGCCAACGTGAAGGGGCAAACACTGAAGCTTTCTTT.

The rearrangement links TRBV5-6 to TRBJ1-1; unclear D gene. Germline values: CDR1 SGHDT, CDR2 YYEEEE. With 0 bases removed from V and 7 bases from J, the gap between germline ends came to 7 bases. The CDR3 has 12 amino acids. The CDR3 spells CASSLVGFEAFF. The CDR3 DNA is TGTGCCAGCAGCTTGGTGGGCTTTGAAGCTTTCTTT.